In this sample, the clone carrying this TCR beta chain turned up many times. The antigen is not known. This specimen comes from a study of regulatory T cells in long-lasting Graves disease. On the study more broadly: Patients with new Graves' disease had used antithyroid drugs below 3 months.

Time point given: newly diagnosed GD, antithyroid drugs for less than 3 months. RNA isolated from PBMCs was used to make the TCR library. Study conclusions and caveats: Persistent Graves' patients had lower TCR diversity than newly diagnosed ones. With persistent disease, TRBV28, TRBJ1-2 and TRBJ2-5 were the favored segments. Accuracy could have been hurt by small sample size.

Arm-PCR of CDR3 regions with iRepertoire HTBI primers generated TCR beta libraries. TCRdb ran MiXCR on the multiplex PCR reads and lists one entry per CDR3 protein. Of approximately 270,000 distinct CDR3 sequences in the sample, approximately 18% are singletons; the top ten hold 13% to 15%. The ends were cut back, 3 bases at V and 1 base at J, with 12 bases in the middle. This CDR3 has 15 residues. These data were also filed under a second study, of T cells in Graves' hyperthyroidism and ophthalmopathy.

Sequencing was performed on peripheral blood mononuclear cells (PBMCs), taken at new diagnosis, from a patient treated with antithyroid drugs. This TCR came from a woman in her 30s with Graves disease. The chain joins TRBV12-3 or TRBV12-4 to TRBJ2-5; D unclear. CDR3 coding DNA: TGTGCCAGCAGTTTTAGGGCAGGTCTCCAAGAGACCCAGTACTTC. The encoded protein is CASSFRAGLQETQYF.